This T cell receptor beta chain was identified during a study of T cells in women clearing cervical HPV infection (dated by TCRdb to 2016 to 2019). Regarding the research as a whole: The cases were 20 to 25 women with histologically confirmed HPV16-related CIN3 or worse, and 2 of those women had invasive cancers. The roughly 27 controls were women who cleared a single incident HPV16 infection within 12 months without developing precancer or cancer. Blood from cases was collected at the visit where the lesion was first found, while blood from controls was collected once the infection could no longer be detected. For cases, a median interval of about 150 days, with an interquartile range of roughly 80 to 200 days, was observed between lesion detection and blood sampling. Since only a few of the women had HLA typing available, the possibility that HLA type was acting as a confounder could not be ruled out. This exploratory proof-of-principle case-control study, nested within the Guanacaste HPV Natural History Study in Costa Rica, compared TCR repertoires among women with different cervical HPV16 outcomes. Cases and controls were matched on year of sample collection and on age within five years. Cases had a median age of almost 35 years compared with about 40 for controls, and baseline characteristics showed no significant differences between the groups. In the parent cohort, around 10,000 women aged 18 or older were enrolled in Guanacaste, Costa Rica, during 1993 to 1994 and were followed for roughly 7 years. Five blinded duplicates per group were added as quality controls, giving some 60 samples: approximately 50 participants and about ten replicates. Beyond this particular receptor, the publication reports: Random forest classifiers combining richness and V gene abundances distinguished cases from controls with an estimated AUC of about 0.79. T-cell numbers per sample were unknown, so richness differences could reflect varying T-cell content rather than repertoire biology. CIN3+ cases had significantly higher TCR repertoire richness than controls across sequencing depths, but evenness did not differ between the groups. TRBV6-7 relative abundance was lower in cases than in controls (approximately 0.1% versus 0.16%; Bonferroni P = 0.0008). The cross-sectional design could not show whether the associations came before the infection or were a result of it, and neither effector/memory subsets nor HPV-specific T cells were isolated.

Using the immunoSEQ assay, multiplex PCR amplified TCR beta CDR3 regions from an average of approximately 1,200 ng of genomic DNA per sample. Primer bias was corrected in the assay by using a complete synthetic TCR repertoire to establish an amplification baseline. The amplicons were sequenced using the Illumina platform. The paper's processing steps were these. Error correction of the sequences involved clustering with frequency ratios plus a modified nearest-neighbor algorithm, after which the sequences were analyzed in the immunoSEQ Analyzer using IMGT gene definitions. At each rarefaction depth, TCR richness and evenness were averaged over 20 rarefaction repeats, and samples with fewer sequences than the depth were excluded. Wilcoxon rank sum tests with FDR correction were used to compare V, D and J gene relative abundances between the groups. For the blinded duplicates, the intraclass correlation was roughly 96% for TCR richness and averaged about 75% across about 70 gene segments. TCRdb took this table from immuneACCESS and kept in-frame rearrangements with V and J called. Such tables lack part of the clones; where checked against another copy, unresolved V genes explain under half of the gap, and the rest is unexplained. That table supplies the V and J calls and clone size; D and trimming were determined from the DNA. The sample table gives fewer than 35,000 clones. The top ten clones comprise more than 4% of the sample.

Every participant had a single incident cervical HPV16 infection, and prevalent HPV16 infections were excluded. Cervical HPV DNA was detected with MY09/MY11 PCR, and genotyping was done by dot-blot hybridization. Around 15 mL of heparinized blood were centrifuged, and the buffy coat was split into aliquots, frozen at -30 degrees C, and then kept at -80 degrees C. Genomic DNA was extracted from buffy coat specimens using QIAGEN kits. Reading from cysteine to phenylalanine, the CDR3 counts 15 amino acids. The DNA has 36 bases, all within the CDR3, and is read from base 1. CDR1 and CDR2 (DFQATT, SNEGSKA) derive from the germline V gene (reference sequence). V and J are truncated by 3 bases and 5 bases respectively, leaving an intervening sequence of 19 bases. Of note for this clone: The target of this receptor is not known. With the read ending 3 residues before the CDR3 end, the germline J gene is used to fill in that end.

The sequence came from a woman aged 18 to 75 with a cervical HPV16 infection that either progressed to CIN3+ or cleared (not recorded which). What was sequenced was blood buffy coat. The rearrangement joined TRBV20-1 to TRBJ1-1; TRBD1 might be the D gene, on 5 matching bases. The sequenced part of the CDR3 DNA is TGCAGTGCTAGTGATCCCCCACGCAGGGTTACTGAA. This gives the protein CSASDPPRRVTE. The whole CDR3 sequence is CSASDPPRRVTEAFF.